This T cell receptor beta chain was sequenced during a study of blood T cells in healthy people across ages. CDR3 length: 15 residues. Trimming stripped 1 base from V and 2 bases from J, with 10 bases between. The germline CDR1 and CDR2 sequences are SGHRS and YFSETQ. A sample-barcoded 5' primer and a J-beta primer mix were used in a second PCR of about 7 to 11 cycles. TCRdb re-called the 5' RACE reads through MiXCR, storing one row per CDR3 protein. Of about 800,000 distinct CDR3 sequences in the sample, 20% to 25% were seen once. This clonotype was counted only a few times. These data were also filed under a second study, of T cells of mothers and their children. That study reports: Researchers report slightly higher, though non-significant, overlap in related mother-child pairs than in unrelated pairs.

The TCR comes from a boy younger than 18 in good health. This chain uses TRBV5-1 with TRBJ2-1; D is perhaps TRBD1 or TRBD2 (5 bases each). The sequencing sample was made of blood. In DNA, the CDR3 is TGCGCCAGCAGCTTGATGTGGGGGACCTACAATGAGCAGTTCTTC. It codes for CASSLMWGTYNEQFF.